A single sample gave rise to the 28 T cell receptor beta chains below, sequenced in a study of T cells in tuberculosis. Measured with immunoSEQ multiplex PCR; TCRdb has only the in-frame clones, and not every one. This table holds approximately 57,000 clones, 88% found once. After thawing and overnight rest, PBMC were stained with GMM-loaded CD1B tetramer, viability dye and anti-CD3 for sorting. C32 glucose monomycolate from Rhodococcus equi was loaded onto the CD1B tetramers. Sequencing was done on a sample of CD1b-GMM tetramer-negative cells sorted from PBMCs. Receptor source: an adult woman with latent tuberculosis.

The V gene is TRBV7-9, the J gene TRBJ1-2, with 7 bases lining up with TRBD1. The germline V gene encodes CDR1 SEHNR and CDR2 FQNEAQ (reference sequence). The J segment lost 1 base and the V segment lost 5 bases, leaving 10 bases of the junction unmatched. CDR3 length: 16 residues. The CDR3 reads CASSHTWDSFNYGYTF. CDR3 nucleotide sequence: TGTGCCAGCAGCCACACCTGGGACAGCTTTAACTATGGCTACACCTTC.

This clone is a singleton in its sample. V and J are TRBV5-1 and TRBJ2-7; D might be TRBD2 (6 bases). Germline assignment: CDR1 SGHRS and CDR2 YFSETQ. This CDR3 is built from 19 residues. The V gene lost 0 bases and the J gene lost 0 bases, with 22 bases spanning the gap. CDR3 in DNA: TGCGCCAGCAGCTTGGATGAGAATCGGATCTGGGGAGGCTCCTACGAGCAGTACTTC. This sequence encodes CASSLDENRIWGGSYEQYF.

V is TRBV5-1 and J is TRBJ1-2; D uncertain. Per the germline V gene, CDR1 is SGHRS and CDR2 is YFSETQ. This CDR3 region has 16 residues. The V and J ends lost 0 bases and 2 bases respectively, with 14 bases between them. The CDR3 nucleotides are TGCGCCAGCAGCTTGGACGGGGAGGGAGTGAACTATGGCTACACCTTC. This encodes CASSLDGEGVNYGYTF. The entire variable domain, with the rest obtained from reference TRBV5-1 and TRBJ1-2, is as follows: KAGVTQTPRYLIKTRGQQVTLSCSPISGHRSVSWYQQTPGQGLQFLFEYFSETQRNKGNFPGRFSGRQFSNSRSEMNVSTLELGDSALYLCASSLDGEGVNYGYTFGSGTRLTVV.

The chain carries TRBV27 and TRBJ2-2; 7 nucleotides line up with TRBD2. This CDR3 is built from 13 residues. Germline V gives CDR1 MNHEY, CDR2 SMNVEV (reference sequence). With V trimmed by 3 bases and J by 6 bases, 1 base remained unmatched. The DNA for the CDR3 is TGTGCCAGCAGTTTTAGCGGGCCCGGGGAGCTGTTTTTT. As protein: CASSFSGPGELFF.

The rearrangement uses TRBV27 and TRBJ1-4; perhaps TRBD1 as D (5 bases). This CDR3 spans 15 amino acids. From germline, CDR1 is MNHEY and CDR2 SMNVEV (reference sequence). V was cut by 3 bases and J by 4 bases, with 12 bases left in between. The CDR3 reads CASSLGGLSNEKLFF. In DNA form, the CDR3 reads TGTGCCAGCAGTTTGGGGGGACTTAGTAATGAAAAACTGTTTTTT.

This chain connects TRBV4-2 to TRBJ1-5; D may be TRBD1 (6 bases). V was cut by 4 bases and J by 0 bases, with 13 bases left in between. The length of the CDR3 is 16 residues. Germline V gene data show CDR1 as LGHNA and CDR2 as YNFKEQ. The CDR3 region has the DNA TGTGCCAGCAGCCCGAAAGGGGACAATAGCAATCAGCCCCAGCATTTT. This translates into CASSPKGDNSNQPQHF.

The chain is built from TRBV9 and TRBJ2-1; TRBD2 agrees at 7 bases. The germline V gene has CDR1 SGDLS and CDR2 YYNGEE. V was pared by 3 bases and J by 4 bases, with 4 bases of the junction left unmatched. The CDR3 consists of 14 residues. This chain's CDR3 is CASSAGTKYNEQFF. CDR3 coding DNA: TGTGCCAGCAGCGCCGGGACTAAATACAATGAGCAGTTCTTC.

The chain joins TRBV11-3 to TRBJ1-1; 7 bases align to TRBD1. The V gene end was trimmed by 5 bases and the J gene end by 3 bases; junction bases not matched to a gene: 12. The CDR3 spans 16 residues. CDR1 and CDR2 (germline): SGHNT, YENEEA. This chain's CDR3 is CASSPGGGATDTEAFF. The CDR3 bases are TGTGCCAGCAGCCCAGGAGGGGGCGCTACTGACACTGAAGCTTTCTTT. Complete variable domain (other parts from reference TRBV11-3 and TRBJ1-1): EAGVVQSPRYKIIEKKQPVAFWCNPISGHNTLYWYLQNLGQGPELLIRYENEEAVDDSQLPKDRFSAERLKGVDSTLKIQPAELGDSAVYLCASSPGGGATDTEAFFGQGTRLTVV.

The chain has TRBV9 and TRBJ2-2; TRBD2 matches at 7 bases. Germline CDR1 and CDR2: SGDLS and YYNGEE. V trimming: 4 bases; J trimming: 2 bases; junction bases outside the gene matches: 5. The CDR3 totals 15 residues. The CDR3 sequence is CASSTERGNTGELFF. Here the CDR3 DNA reads TGTGCCAGCAGCACAGAGCGGGGTAACACCGGGGAGCTGTTTTTT.

The CDR3 region is CASSPDNAGNTIYF. The CDR3 DNA reads as TGTGCCAGCAGCCCGGACAACGCGGGAAACACCATATATTTT. This chain uses TRBV5-4 with TRBJ1-3; a possible D gene is TRBD1 (5 bases). The CDR3 totals 14 residues. Per germline, CDR1 SGHNT and CDR2 YYREEE (reference sequence). Between the trimmed V and J ends, which lost 4 bases and 4 bases, there was a span of 12 bases.

J is TRBJ2-2 and V is TRBV15, with 10 bases aligning to TRBD2. CDR3 size: 18 residues. Trimming took 1 base from V and 2 from J; bases not matched to a gene: 7. CDR1 is LNHNV and CDR2 is YYDKDF in the germline V gene (reference sequence). The CDR3 nucleotides are TGTGCCACCAGCAGAGCGGGAATAGCGGGAGGAAACACCGGGGAGCTGTTTTTT. Its protein is CATSRAGIAGGNTGELFF. The complete variable domain, with remaining parts taken from reference TRBV15 and TRBJ2-2, reads DAMVIQNPRYQVTQFGKPVTLSCSQTLNHNVMYWYQQKSSQAPKLLFHYYDKDFNNEADTPDNFQSRRPNTSFCFLDIRSPGLGDTAMYLCATSRAGIAGGNTGELFFGEGSRLTVL.

This clone was found once. The chain has TRBV7-9 and TRBJ2-3, with 8 bases fitting TRBD2. This CDR3 has 16 amino acids. J lost 1 base, V lost 2 bases, and 5 bases had no gene match. Germline CDR1 SEHNR, CDR2 FQNEAQ (reference sequence). CDR3 sequence (DNA): TGTGCCAGCAGCTTACTTACGGGGGGGCGCACAGATACGCAGTATTTT. This sequence encodes CASSLLTGGRTDTQYF.

A single count supports this clone. The genes are TRBV28 and TRBJ2-6; D call uncertain. The CDR3 totals 15 residues. Looked up from germline, CDR1 is MDHEN and CDR2 is SYDVKM. The V gene lost 2 bases and the J gene lost 4 bases, with 9 bases spanning the gap. CDR3 region: CASSLAQLGANVLTF. The CDR3 nucleotides read TGTGCCAGCAGTTTAGCCCAACTGGGGGCCAACGTCCTGACTTTC.

The V call is TRBV5-5, the J call TRBJ2-7, with TRBD1 matching 9 bases. V was pared by 0 bases and J by 2 bases, with 3 bases of the junction left unmatched. This CDR3 is built from 15 residues. CDR1 is SGHKS and CDR2 is YYEKEE in the germline V gene (reference sequence). CDR3 nucleotide sequence: TGTGCCAGCAGCTTGGAATGGACAGGGGCCTACGAGCAGTACTTC. Its protein is CASSLEWTGAYEQYF.

The V and J genes are TRBV5-1 and TRBJ1-5; D ambiguous. CDR1 is SGHRS and CDR2 is YFSETQ in the germline V gene. V shed 0 bases and J shed 5 bases, with 12 bases lying between them. This CDR3 is built from 15 residues. The CDR3 bases are TGCGCCAGCAGCTTGGGTGGAGGGAGAGATCAGCCCCAGCATTTT. This encodes CASSLGGGRDQPQHF.

The V and J genes are TRBV30 and TRBJ1-1; D is uncertain. The germline CDR1 and CDR2 sequences are GTSNPN and SVGIG (reference sequence). This CDR3 is built from 13 residues. V shed 1 base and J shed 4 bases, with 10 bases lying between them. The CDR3 loop is CAWSAGVGTEAFF. For the CDR3, the DNA is TGTGCCTGGAGTGCCGGGGTAGGCACTGAAGCTTTCTTT.

The chain couples TRBV19 to TRBJ1-2; D uncertain. V was cut by 4 bases and J by 1 base, with 19 bases left in between. The V gene's germline CDR1 is LNHDA and CDR2 SQIVND (reference sequence). The CDR3 has 17 amino acids. The CDR3 sequence is CASSNEGTLGINYGYTF. The CDR3 region has the DNA TGTGCCAGTAGTAACGAAGGAACGCTGGGCATTAACTATGGCTACACCTTC. Full variable domain (missing parts from reference TRBV19 and TRBJ1-2): DGGITQSPKYLFRKEGQNVTLSCEQNLNHDAMYWYRQDPGQGLRLIYYSQIVNDFQKGDIAEGYSVSREKKESFPLTVTSAQKNPTAFYLCASSNEGTLGINYGYTFGSGTRLTVV.

CDR3: CASSQPLQGAAGYTF. CDR3 in DNA: TGTGCCAGCAGCCAGCCCCTACAGGGGGCGGCGGGCTACACCTTC. V and J are TRBV4-2 and TRBJ1-2; 9 bases line up with TRBD1. The length of the CDR3 is 15 residues. From germline, CDR1 is LGHNA and CDR2 YNFKEQ. V lost 3 bases, J lost 8 bases, and 10 bases stayed unmatched.

The gene calls are TRBV6-1 and TRBJ1-5, with D possibly being TRBD1 (5 bases). The germline CDR1 and CDR2 sequences are MNHNS and SASEGT. Between the trimmed V and J ends, which lost 6 bases and 1 base, there was a span of 13 bases. The CDR3 length is 15 residues. This chain's CDR3 is CASRPGGGSNQPQHF. The CDR3 region has the DNA TGTGCCAGCAGACCTGGCGGGGGGAGCAATCAGCCCCAGCATTTT.

CDR3 nucleotides: TGTGCCAGCAGCTTATCAGGACTAGCGGTAGGCGAGCAGTACTTC. Its translation is CASSLSGLAVGEQYF. The chain combines TRBV7-2 with TRBJ2-7, with TRBD2 matching over 10 bases. Looked up from germline, CDR1 is SGHTA and CDR2 is FQGNSA. This CDR3 has 15 amino acids. Germline trimming cut 2 bases from V and 6 bases from J; bases unmatched to any gene: 7.

The chain links TRBV11-1 to TRBJ2-7; TRBD1 matches 8 bases. Germline loops: CDR1 SGHAT, CDR2 FQDESV (reference sequence). V trimming: 5 bases; J trimming: 1 base; junction bases outside the gene matches: 13. This CDR3 region has 17 residues. The DNA for the CDR3 is TGTGCCAGCAGCCCCGCAATCCTCCGGGACAGGTCCTACGAGCAGTACTTC. Translation gives CASSPAILRDRSYEQYF. Full variable domain (missing parts from reference TRBV11-1 and TRBJ2-7): EAEVAQSPRYKITEKSQAVAFWCDPISGHATLYWYRQILGQGPELLVQFQDESVVDDSQLPKDRFSAERLKGVDSTLKIQPAELGDSAMYLCASSPAILRDRSYEQYFGPGTRLTVT.

The chain employs TRBV6-4 and TRBJ2-1; 7 bases match TRBD2. Germline V CDR1 and CDR2: MRHNA, SNTAGT. The junction had 10 bases not matched to a gene; V was cut back by 6 bases and J by 8 bases. CDR3 length: 14 amino acids. CDR3 in DNA: TGTGCCAGCAGAATTAACGGGGGGTCCGATGAGCAGTTCTTC. It yields the protein CASRINGGSDEQFF.

The chain combines TRBV6-1 with TRBJ2-3; D is perhaps TRBD2 (5 bases). The germline CDR1 and CDR2 sequences are MNHNS and SASEGT. The V and J ends lost 5 bases and 15 bases respectively, with 18 bases between them. The CDR3 has 12 residues. The CDR3: CASSSSGPTQYF. The CDR3 region has the DNA TGTGCCAGCAGTTCCAGCGGTCCGACCCAATATTTT.

The V call is TRBV6-4, the J call TRBJ1-1, with D perhaps matching TRBD1 (5 bases). This CDR3 comprises 13 residues. Germline V gene sequence: CDR1 MRHNA, CDR2 SNTAGT. Trimming removed 6 bases from V and 4 bases from J, with 12 bases in between. Here the CDR3 DNA reads TGTGCCAGCAGCAGGGAAGGAAGCACTGAAGCTTTCTTT. As protein: CASSREGSTEAFF.

The chain combines TRBV27 with TRBJ1-1, with TRBD1 matching over 7 bases. The CDR3 runs to 16 residues. The germline gives CDR1 MNHEY, CDR2 SMNVEV (reference sequence). The V segment lost 9 bases and the J segment 2 bases; nucleotides outside the gene matches: 15. DNA for the CDR3: TGTGCCAGTTCCCCTCTAACCGGACAGGTAAACACTGAAGCTTTCTTT. Translation: CASSPLTGQVNTEAFF.

This sequence joins TRBV2 and TRBJ2-7; 8 nucleotides agree with TRBD2. Germline trimming cut 1 base from V and 6 bases from J; bases unmatched to any gene: 5. Looked up from germline, CDR1 is SNHLY and CDR2 is FYNNEI. The CDR3 consists of 14 residues. The CDR3 loop is CASSEVTGRGEQYF. The CDR3, as DNA: TGTGCCAGCAGTGAAGTGACCGGGAGGGGCGAGCAGTACTTC.

The gene calls are TRBV27 and TRBJ1-2; weak D call: TRBD1 (5 bases). Trimming removed 4 bases from V and 8 bases from J, with 17 bases in between. The CDR3 sequence is 14 residues long. Germline-derived CDR1 and CDR2 are MNHEY and SMNVEV (reference sequence). CDR3 loop: CASSSQDLLRGYTF. CDR3 nucleotide sequence: TGTGCCAGCAGTTCACAGGACCTTTTGAGGGGCTACACCTTC.

Comments on this clone: Other DNA sequences in the sample encode the same CDR3. The chain joins TRBV5-1 to TRBJ2-7, with D possibly being TRBD1 (5 bases). Germline CDR1 SGHRS, CDR2 YFSETQ. This CDR3 is built from 14 residues. Trimming removed 0 bases from V and 0 bases from J, with 7 bases in between. The CDR3 here is CASSLGGSSYEQYF. Here the CDR3 DNA reads TGCGCCAGCAGCTTGGGGGGCAGCTCCTACGAGCAGTACTTC.